One and the same sample provided the 26 T cell receptor beta chains below, sequenced in a study of blood T cell repertoires in COVID-19. The data were produced by immunoSEQ multiplex PCR, yet TCRdb's version contains in-frame clones alone and is incomplete. The sample lists over 90,000 clones, 75% to 90% occurring once. Sequencing used peripheral blood. These receptor sequences come from an elderly man with acute or convalescent COVID-19.

Details on this clone: Other DNA sequences within the sample encode an identical CDR3. This rearrangement joins TRBV29-1 to TRBJ1-6; 7 nucleotides align to TRBD1. J gave up 7 bases and V 4 bases, and 4 bases lay outside the gene matches. This CDR3 is built from 13 residues. Germline V gives CDR1 SQVTM, CDR2 ANQGSEA. The CDR3 spells CSVGQGGNSPLHF. As DNA, the CDR3 is TGCAGCGTTGGTCAGGGGGGAAATTCACCCCTCCACTTT.

The rearrangement links TRBV28 to TRBJ1-3; D ambiguous. This CDR3 region has 14 residues. V shed 2 bases and J shed 5 bases, with 10 bases lying between them. Germline V lookup: CDR1 MDHEN, CDR2 SYDVKM. The CDR3 spells CASSLSAFRNTIYF. Written as DNA, the CDR3 is TGTGCCAGCAGTTTAAGTGCGTTCCGAAACACCATATATTTT.

With regard to this clone: Other DNA sequences in the sample encode the same CDR3. V usage is TRBV18 and J usage is TRBJ1-2; D might be TRBD1 (6 bases). CDR1 is KGHSH, CDR2 LQKENI, per germline. CDR3 length: 13 amino acids. Trimming shortened V by 5 bases and J by 2 bases, and 9 bases separated the two germline ends. The CDR3 DNA is TGTGCCAGCTCAGTCGACAGGAACTATGGCTACACCTTC. It specifies CASSVDRNYGYTF.

The CDR3 coding sequence is TGTGCCAGCACCAAGACTATTCAAGACGAGCAGTACTTC. It codes for CASTKTIQDEQYF. The chain joins TRBV28 to TRBJ2-7, with a weak D call TRBD2 (5 bases). CDR3 size: 13 residues. Germline V gene lookup returns CDR1 MDHEN and CDR2 SYDVKM. The V end was cut by 7 bases, the J end by 5 bases, with 15 bases between.

For the CDR3, the DNA is TGCAGCGTTGAAACGGTGAACTACGAGCAGTACTTC. As protein: CSVETVNYEQYF. The chain has TRBV29-1 and TRBJ2-7; D gene unclear. CDR1 is SQVTM, CDR2 ANQGSEA, per germline. V lost 2 bases, J lost 3 bases, and 8 bases lay in between. CDR3 length equals 12 residues.

As concerns this clone: The same CDR3 arises from other DNA sequences in this sample as well. This rearrangement joins TRBV28 to TRBJ1-3; 8 nucleotides align to TRBD1. CDR1 and CDR2 (germline): MDHEN, SYDVKM. The junction had 2 bases not matched to a gene; V was cut back by 7 bases and J by 0 bases. This CDR3 comprises 14 residues. This CDR3 is CASTTGGSGNTIYF. CDR3 sequence (DNA): TGTGCCAGCACTACAGGGGGCTCTGGAAACACCATATATTTT. Using reference TRBV28 and TRBJ1-3 for the parts outside the CDR3, the full variable domain is DVKVTQSSRYLVKRTGEKVFLECVQDMDHENMFWYRQDPGLGLRLIYFSYDVKMKEKGDIPEGYSVSREKKERFSLILESASTNQTSMYLCASTTGGSGNTIYFGEGSWLTVV.

CDR3 loop: CASSKGTGGYEQYF. The DNA of the CDR3 is TGTGCCAGCTCAAAAGGGACAGGGGGCTACGAGCAGTACTTC. The rearrangement joins TRBV18 to TRBJ2-7; TRBD1 agrees at 11 bases. V lost 5 bases to trimming and J lost 3 bases; unmatched junction nucleotides: 3. The CDR3 contains 14 residues. CDR1 is KGHSH and CDR2 is LQKENI in the germline V gene.

The chain couples TRBV29-1 to TRBJ1-2; TRBD1 matches 7 bases. CDR3 length equals 16 residues. CDR1 is SQVTM and CDR2 is ANQGSEA in the germline V gene. The V gene end was trimmed by 4 bases and the J gene end by 0 bases; junction bases not matched to a gene: 11. This CDR3 reads CSVGPGGISTNYGYTF. The CDR3 DNA reads TGCAGCGTTGGTCCAGGGGGTATTTCAACTAACTATGGCTACACCTTC.

This clone has more than one count but fewer than ten. This chain connects TRBV11-2 to TRBJ2-1; tentatively, D is TRBD2 (5 bases). V lost 0 bases to trimming and J lost 5 bases, with 11 bases between them. In germline, CDR1 is SGHAT, CDR2 FQNNGV. This CDR3 region has 15 residues. CDR3 region: CASSLDSLRDNEQFF. The CDR3, as DNA: TGTGCCAGCAGCTTAGATAGTCTGCGGGACAATGAGCAGTTCTTC.

This chain uses TRBV11-1 with TRBJ2-3; D might be TRBD2 (7 bases). Looked up from germline, CDR1 is SGHAT and CDR2 is FQDESV (reference sequence). The V end was cut by 5 bases, the J end by 4 bases, with 19 bases between. This CDR3 has 16 residues. CDR3 in DNA: TGTGCCAGCAGCCCAAGGGGGAGGGCCGGATCAGATACGCAGTATTTT. Translating it yields CASSPRGRAGSDTQYF.

V gene TRBV6-2 or TRBV6-3 combines with J gene TRBJ2-1; 15 bases align to TRBD2. Trimming at V came to 5 bases and at J to 8 bases, leaving 7 bases not matched to a gene. The CDR3 contains 16 residues. In germline, CDR1 is MNHEY, CDR2 SVGEGT. CDR3 in amino acids: CASSPGTSGRNDEQFF. The CDR3 DNA sequence: TGTGCCAGCAGTCCCGGGACTAGCGGGAGGAACGATGAGCAGTTCTTC.

V is TRBV3-1 (or the pseudogene TRBV3-2) and J is TRBJ2-1, with D hard to call. The V gene lost 0 bases and the J gene lost 4 bases, with 7 bases spanning the gap. This CDR3 is built from 14 residues. The germline gives CDR1 LGHDT, CDR2 YNNKEL (reference sequence). CDR3 region: CASSQERQYNEQFF. The CDR3 nucleotides read TGTGCCAGCAGCCAAGAGAGGCAGTACAATGAGCAGTTCTTC.

This clone has just one count. The CDR3 reads CASSQEGQGAVYEQFF. The CDR3 DNA reads as TGTGCCAGCAGCCAAGAGGGACAGGGGGCGGTCTATGAGCAGTTCTTC. The chain joins TRBV4-2 to TRBJ2-1; 12 nucleotides align to TRBD1. Unmatched junction bases numbered 5, after V lost 0 bases and J lost 8 bases. CDR3 length equals 16 residues. Germline loops: CDR1 LGHNA, CDR2 YNFKEQ.

The chain links TRBV9 to TRBJ2-1, with TRBD2 identical over 11 bases. This CDR3 has 15 residues. The germline CDR1 and CDR2 sequences are SGDLS and YYNGEE. V lost 0 bases and J lost 5; bases outside the gene matches: 1. CDR3 protein: CASSVALAGDNEQFF. The CDR3, as DNA: TGTGCCAGCAGCGTAGCACTAGCGGGAGACAATGAGCAGTTCTTC.

This clone has only one observation. V usage is TRBV5-8 and J usage is TRBJ1-2, with D maybe TRBD1 (6 bases). Germline V gene lookup returns CDR1 SGHTS and CDR2 YDEGEE. The V end lost 1 base, the J end lost 4 bases, and 14 bases lay between the germline ends. This CDR3 is built from 15 residues. The CDR3 DNA reads TGTGCCAGCAGCTTGTATGGCAGGGGTACCTATGGCTACACCTTC. Protein: CASSLYGRGTYGYTF.

V usage is TRBV7-2 and J usage is TRBJ2-3, with D possibly matching TRBD2 (5 bases). Looked up from germline, CDR1 is SGHTA and CDR2 is FQGNSA. V gave up 4 bases and J gave up 6 bases, with 14 bases separating them. This CDR3 has 14 residues. The CDR3 protein is CASSSGQEADTQYF. DNA of the CDR3: TGTGCCAGCAGCTCCGGGCAGGAGGCGGATACGCAGTATTTT.

J is TRBJ2-7 and V is TRBV29-1, with TRBD1 matching over 7 bases. CDR1 is SQVTM and CDR2 is ANQGSEA in the germline V gene. Losses at the gene ends were 6 bases for V and 5 bases for J; bases not matched to a gene: 10. This CDR3 is built from 13 residues. The CDR3 reads CSVGTDLRNEQYF. For the CDR3, the DNA is TGCAGCGTGGGGACAGACCTGAGAAACGAGCAGTACTTC.

In DNA form, the CDR3 reads TGCGCCAGCAGCCAGACAGTCAATAGCAATCAGCCCCAGCATTTT. Encoded protein: CASSQTVNSNQPQHF. The chain combines TRBV4-3 with TRBJ1-5; D possibly corresponds to TRBD1 (5 bases). This CDR3 has 15 residues. V gave up 3 bases and J gave up 0 bases, with 9 bases separating them. Per germline, CDR1 LGHNA and CDR2 YSLEER.

The chain recombines TRBV15 with TRBJ2-7; TRBD2 agrees at 10 bases. Losses at the gene ends were 0 bases for V and 5 bases for J; bases not matched to a gene: 4. Germline CDR1 and CDR2: LNHNV and YYDKDF (reference sequence). The CDR3 has 15 residues. CDR3 sequence reads: CATSRDLLAGNEQYF. Here the CDR3 DNA reads TGTGCCACCAGCAGAGATTTACTAGCGGGAAACGAGCAGTACTTC.

The gene calls are TRBV7-2 and TRBJ1-1, with 9 bases identical to TRBD1. Germline lookup yields CDR1 SGHTA and CDR2 FQGNSA. The CDR3 loop spans 16 amino acids. The V gene end was trimmed by 5 bases and the J gene end by 5 bases; junction bases not matched to a gene: 12. The CDR3 here is CASSLLSTGGRTEAFF. In DNA, the CDR3 is TGTGCCAGCAGCCTCCTATCGACAGGGGGTAGGACTGAAGCTTTCTTT.

The chain carries TRBV28 and TRBJ1-6, with D perhaps matching TRBD1 (6 bases). Germline V gene data show CDR1 as MDHEN and CDR2 as SYDVKM. The CDR3 extends over 14 amino acids. The germline V and J ends were trimmed by 5 bases and 5 bases, with 10 bases remaining between them. The CDR3 DNA reads as TGTGCCAGCAGTCGACAGGCCCATAATTCACCCCTCCACTTT. Amino acids: CASSRQAHNSPLHF. Using reference TRBV28 and TRBJ1-6 for the parts outside the CDR3, the full variable domain is DVKVTQSSRYLVKRTGEKVFLECVQDMDHENMFWYRQDPGLGLRLIYFSYDVKMKEKGDIPEGYSVSREKKERFSLILESASTNQTSMYLCASSRQAHNSPLHFGNGTRLTVT.

The V gene is TRBV7-9, the J gene TRBJ1-3; TRBD1 is a possible D gene (6 bases). V was clipped by 5 bases and J by 2 bases, with 10 bases between them. There are 14 residues in the CDR3. Germline V lookup: CDR1 SEHNR, CDR2 FQNEAQ (reference sequence). Written as DNA, the CDR3 is TGTGCCAGCAGCGCCTCAGGGGCTGGAAACACCATATATTTT. This codes for CASSASGAGNTIYF.

This chain connects TRBV28 to TRBJ1-3; D is undetermined. The V gene's germline CDR1 is MDHEN and CDR2 SYDVKM. The CDR3 loop spans 12 amino acids. Trimming cost V 3 bases and J 8 bases, with 8 bases left between them. The CDR3 loop is CASSFQTDTIYF. The CDR3 bases are TGTGCCAGCAGTTTTCAAACAGACACCATATATTTT.

This chain uses TRBV28 with TRBJ2-7, with 7 bases fitting TRBD1. V shed 4 bases and J 3 bases; nucleotides not matched to a gene: 3. The CDR3 has 13 residues. Germline values: CDR1 MDHEN, CDR2 SYDVKM. CDR3 sequence (DNA): TGTGCCAGCAGTTCAGGGGGTGGCTACGAGCAGTACTTC. Its translation: CASSSGGGYEQYF.

The CDR3 DNA is TGTGCCAGCAGCTTCCAGCGGGATCCCACCTGGGAGCAGTACTTC. Translation gives CASSFQRDPTWEQYF. This sequence joins TRBV5-6 and TRBJ2-7; 7 nucleotides line up with TRBD2. Germline CDR1 SGHDT, CDR2 YYEEEE. V gave up 2 bases and J gave up 7 bases; unmatched junction bases: 12. The CDR3 is 15 residues long. Supplemented by reference TRBV5-6 and TRBJ2-7, the full variable domain reads DAGVTQSPTHLIKTRGQQVTLRCSPKSGHDTVSWYQQALGQGPQFIFQYYEEEERQRGNFPDRFSGHQFPNYSSELNVNALLLGDSALYLCASSFQRDPTWEQYFGPGTRLTVT.

The V call is TRBV12-3 or TRBV12-4, the J call TRBJ2-7, with TRBD2 identical over 10 bases. Unmatched junction bases numbered 3, after V lost 8 bases and J lost 2 bases. CDR3 length: 13 amino acids. The CDR3 DNA is TGTGCCAGCCGGACTAGCGGAGCCTACGAGCAGTACTTC. Translating gives CASRTSGAYEQYF.